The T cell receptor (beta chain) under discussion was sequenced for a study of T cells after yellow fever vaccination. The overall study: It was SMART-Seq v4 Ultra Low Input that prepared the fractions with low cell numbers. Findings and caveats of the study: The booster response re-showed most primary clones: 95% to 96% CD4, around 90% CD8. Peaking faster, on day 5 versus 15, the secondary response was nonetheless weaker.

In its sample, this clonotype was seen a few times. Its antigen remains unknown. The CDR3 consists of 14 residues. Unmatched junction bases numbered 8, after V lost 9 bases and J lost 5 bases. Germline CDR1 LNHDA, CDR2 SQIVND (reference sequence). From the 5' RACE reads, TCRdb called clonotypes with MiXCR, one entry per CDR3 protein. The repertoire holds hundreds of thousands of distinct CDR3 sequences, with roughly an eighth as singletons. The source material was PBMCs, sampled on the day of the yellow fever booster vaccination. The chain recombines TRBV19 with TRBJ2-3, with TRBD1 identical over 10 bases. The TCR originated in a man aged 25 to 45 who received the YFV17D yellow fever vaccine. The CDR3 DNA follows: TGTGCCAGCGAGGGACAGGGGCGGGAAGATACGCAGTATTTT. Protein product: CASEGQGREDTQYF.